The 8 T cell receptor beta chains given below trace back to one sample, sequenced in a study of vaccination and CD4 T cells after COVID-19 (dated by TCRdb to 2021 to 2024). The library was generated by PCR. The reads were generated on an Illumina iSeq 100. DNA from cultured CD4+ T cells was subjected to TCR sequencing with the Oncomine TCR Beta short-read assay at the Johns Hopkins FTIC core. The QIAamp micro DNA kit was used to extract genomic DNA from the cultured CD4+ T cells. The raw public data were reprocessed by TCRdb itself: fastp quality trimming at Q25, MiXCR clonotype calling, in-frame beta chains only. Rows matching on CDR3 protein sequence are summarized as one entry with the most common DNA and genes. This sample comprises 9,500 to 12,000 distinct CDR3 sequences, approximately 35% of them detected only once. 16% of the sample lies in the top ten. The meaning of the sample's treatment or condition label: roughly 10-day PBMC culture with coronavirus spike peptide pools or control peptides (ViraFEST assay). CD4+ T cells from unexposed donors were collected before the COVID-19 pandemic (2011-2018).

Their specific antigens are unknown. Sequenced sample: CD4+ T cells from blood, cultured in vitro. All receptors derive from a human donor in good health.

The chain joins TRBV20-1 to TRBJ2-5, with TRBD2 matching over 13 bases. The CDR3 contains 15 residues. CDR1 DFQATT and CDR2 SNEGSKA come from the germline V gene (reference sequence). CDR3 residues: CRVGRTSGRQETQYF. The CDR3 nucleotides are TGCAGGGTGGGGAGGACTAGCGGGAGACAAGAGACCCAGTACTTC.

The chain has TRBV7-9 and TRBJ2-1; no clear D gene. The V and J ends lost 5 bases and 14 bases respectively, with 19 bases between them. CDR3 length equals 13 residues. Germline V gives CDR1 SEHNR, CDR2 FQNEAQ (reference sequence). The CDR3 sequence: CASSPGIMEREFF. The CDR3 coding sequence is TGTGCCAGCAGCCCCGGAATCATGGAAAGGGAGTTCTTC. Filled out from reference TRBV7-9 and TRBJ2-1, the complete variable domain reads DTGVSQNPRHKITKRGQNVTFRCDPISEHNRLYWYRQTLGQGPEFLTYFQNEAQLEKSRLLSDRFSAERPKGSFSTLEIQRTEQGDSAMYLCASSPGIMEREFFGPGTRLTVL.

By share, this clonotype counts as medium-sized. The chain is built from TRBV15 and TRBJ2-3; no clear D gene. The CDR3 totals 15 residues. V lost 3 bases and J lost 1, with 11 bases in between. CDR1 is LNHNV, CDR2 YYDKDF, per germline (reference sequence). CDR3 sequence reads: CATSRLRRGTDTQYF. The CDR3 nucleotides read TGTGCCACCAGCAGGCTTCGCCGAGGCACAGATACGCAGTATTTT.

Comments on this clonotype: A read error may be the cause here, since a much bigger clone is one base away. This chain joins TRBV6-1 and TRBJ1-2; TRBD1 agrees at 11 bases. Germline V CDR1 and CDR2: MNHNS, SASEGT. The CDR3 is made up of 16 amino acids. The V gene end was trimmed by 9 bases and the J gene end by 4 bases; junction bases not matched to a gene: 13. The CDR3 region is CARGQIRTGGFYGYTF. Written as DNA, the CDR3 is TGTGCCAGAGGTCAGATTCGGACAGGGGGCTTCTATGGCTACACCTTC.

V is TRBV11-3 and J is TRBJ2-4, with 9 bases identical to TRBD1. V dropped 5 bases and J dropped 7; count of bases not matched to a gene: 9. Germline V lookup: CDR1 SGHNT, CDR2 YENEEA. This CDR3 spans 15 amino acids. The CDR3 bases are TGTGCCAGCAGCCCCGGACAGGGGAAAGAGAACATTCAGTACTTC. This sequence encodes CASSPGQGKENIQYF.

The CDR3, as DNA: TGTGCCAGCAGGCCCTGGACAGACGGACGGGGTGGCCGGGCTTTCTTT. It yields the protein CASRPWTDGRGGRAFF. The chain combines TRBV6-1 with TRBJ1-1; perhaps TRBD1 as D (6 bases). Germline V lookup: CDR1 MNHNS, CDR2 SASEGT. This CDR3 comprises 16 residues. Trimming stripped 6 bases from V and 11 bases from J, with 28 bases between.

V gene TRBV19 combines with J gene TRBJ2-1, with a tentative D call TRBD2 (5 bases). Germline lookup yields CDR1 LNHDA and CDR2 SQIVND (reference sequence). V lost 2 bases, J lost 4 bases, and 12 bases lay in between. The CDR3 loop spans 15 amino acids. CDR3 nucleotide sequence: TGTGCCAGTAGTATAACTAGACTCGCTTACAATGAGCAGTTCTTC. Residues: CASSITRLAYNEQFF.

This clonotype was recorded a few times. V usage is TRBV18 and J usage is TRBJ2-7, with 9 bases fitting TRBD1. The V gene's germline CDR1 is KGHSH and CDR2 LQKENI. This CDR3 spans 14 amino acids. V dropped 6 bases and J dropped 4; count of bases not matched to a gene: 7. CDR3 protein: CASSHTDRGYEQYF. CDR3 coding DNA: TGTGCCAGCTCTCACACGGACAGGGGATACGAGCAGTACTTC.